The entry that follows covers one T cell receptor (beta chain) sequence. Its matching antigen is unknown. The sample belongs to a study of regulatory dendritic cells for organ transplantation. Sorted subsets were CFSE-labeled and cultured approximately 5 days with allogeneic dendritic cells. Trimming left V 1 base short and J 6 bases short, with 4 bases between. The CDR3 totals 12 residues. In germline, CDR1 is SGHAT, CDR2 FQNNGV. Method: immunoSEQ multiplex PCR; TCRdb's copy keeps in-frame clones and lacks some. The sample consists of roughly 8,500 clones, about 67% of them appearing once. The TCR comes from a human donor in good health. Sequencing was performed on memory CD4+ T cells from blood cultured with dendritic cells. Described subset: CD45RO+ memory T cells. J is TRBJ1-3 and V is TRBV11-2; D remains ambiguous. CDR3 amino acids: CASSLGQNTIYF. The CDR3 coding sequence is TGTGCCAGCAGCTTAGGACAAAACACCATATATTTT.